This TCR beta chain comes out of a study of precursors of human CD4 cytotoxic T cells (dated 2018 in TCRdb). Regarding the study in general: CD4+ memory subsets from 15 or so donors in total were covered by the bulk TCR-seq analysis. TCR-seq analysis of 14 donors yielded TCRalpha and TCRbeta chain sequences (table S7).

To test a precursor-effector relationship among CD4 cytotoxic T cells, bulk UMI-based TCR sequencing was performed on four sorted CD4+ memory subsets (TCM, TEM, IL-7Rhigh TEMRA, IL-7R- TEMRA). The cells came from peripheral blood mononuclear cells that had been isolated from human blood. A remark on this clonotype: Its antigen is unknown. Per-base qualities were not stored, and no clone one base away is much larger.

The CDR1 and CDR2 encoded by the germline V gene are SGHRS and YFSETQ. Counted from cysteine to phenylalanine, this CDR3 has 13 amino acids. Only the CDR3 DNA is retained, 39 bases long and in frame from the first base. At the junction V is shortened by 4 bases and J by 3 bases, with 11 bases in between. The sample was run on an Illumina MiSeq. As for the authors' bioinformatics: The Shannon-Wiener index, computed in VDJtools, was used to measure repertoire diversity. A TCRbeta clonotype counted as expanded if its clonotype frequency was 3 or higher. TCRdb reworked the public reads: Q25 trimming with fastp, MiXCR clone assembly, productive beta chains retained. Every entry covers one CDR3 protein and lists the most common genes and DNA from its rows. TCRdb, rather than the study authors, made the V and J calls. The table for this sample lists 510 or so distinct CDR3 sequences; about 15% of them were counted only once. In total, the top ten clones hold approximately 12% of the sample.

The paper's findings and limits, for the study overall: According to the authors, an observational design in humans cannot definitively determine the direction of differentiation between precursor and effector cells. Expanded effector clonotypes made up a larger fraction of IL-7Rhigh TEMRA clonotypes than of TEM or TCM clonotypes. Only about 95% of the 14 donors were included in some bulk TCR-seq comparisons, which suggests that not every subset was available for every donor. Compared with the TCM and TEM subsets, the IL-7Rhigh and IL-7R- TEMRA subsets had more restricted TCR repertoires, marked by lower diversity and more expanded clonotypes.

The rearranged chain carries TRBV5-1 and TRBJ2-7; the D gene assignment is ambiguous. Source material: memory CD4+ T cells from blood (PBMCs). The TCR comes from a human donor in good health. The bases are TGCGCCAGCAGCAAGACGGGTAACTACGAGCAGTACTTC. This sequence encodes CASSKTGNYEQYF.